This is a list of T cell receptor beta chains from one sample in a study of T cells in Graves' hyperthyroidism and ophthalmopathy. MiXCR, run by TCRdb on the multiplex PCR reads, gives a single entry per CDR3 protein. The table lists about 640,000 distinct CDR3 sequences, less than 25% of them singletons. The specimen was blood. The origin of the receptors is a man aged 30 to 39 with Graves' ophthalmopathy. Both conserved end residues are part of each CDR3. Fields, in order: D gene, clone size, J gene, V gene, CDR3 DNA, CDR3 protein. D genes are given only for firm matches. Part of the rows lack a size; the others show once, few, many or a class for expanded clones.

NA NA TRBJ2-5 TRBV28 TGTGCCAGCAGTTCTGAAAACTCGCAAGAGACCCAGTACTTC CASSSENSQETQYF
NA NA TRBJ1-5 TRBV28 TGTGCCAGCCATTCAGGAGGGAGGGGAAATTCTCAGCCCCAGCATTTT CASHSGGRGNSQPQHF
NA few TRBJ1-1 TRBV7-9 TGTGCCAGCAGCTCCAAATCTGACTACACTGAAGCTTTCTTT CASSSKSDYTEAFF
NA many TRBJ2-7 TRBV5-5 TGTGCCAGCAGCTTAAGTGACGGAGACTACGAGCAGTACTTC CASSLSDGDYEQYF
TRBD2 NA TRBJ2-5 TRBV2 TGTGCCAGCAGTTTCGGCCTAGCGGCCCAAGAGACCCAGTACTTC CASSFGLAAQETQYF
TRBD2 NA TRBJ2-7 TRBV29-1 TGCAGCGTTGAAGAAGGGACTAGCTCCTACGAGCAGTACTTC CSVEEGTSSYEQYF
NA few TRBJ1-1 TRBV5-1 TGCACCAGCAGCTATGGACAATCCGAAGCTTTCTTT CTSSYGQSEAFF
NA NA TRBJ1-5 TRBV4-2 TGTGCCAGCAGCCAAGGGGGGGACCTAGAGCCCCAGCATTTT CASSQGGDLEPQHF
NA many TRBJ2-2 TRBV11-2 TGTGCCAGCAGCTTAGGTGGCAGGGGTTTTACCGGGGAGCTGTTTTTT CASSLGGRGFTGELFF
NA NA TRBJ1-2 TRBV29-1 TGCAGCGCTGAAGGCGGCAGCGCTAACTATGGCTACACCTTC CSAEGGSANYGYTF
NA few TRBJ1-3 TRBV5-1 TGCGCCAGCAGCGAGCCAGGTTCCTCTGGAAACACCATATATTTT CASSEPGSSGNTIYF
TRBD2 NA TRBJ2-3 TRBV6-1 TGTGCCAGCAGTGAAGAGGCTCTCCGGGACTACACAGGTACGCAGTATTTT CASSEEALRDYTGTQYF
NA few TRBJ2-2 TRBV7-9 TGTGCCAGCAGCTTAGTGGAGGGAGAAACCGGGGAGCTGTTTTTT CASSLVEGETGELFF
TRBD2 once TRBJ2-3 TRBV9 TGTGCCAGCAGCGTAGAGAGGACTAGCGGGACCAAAGATACGCAGTATTTT CASSVERTSGTKDTQYF
NA NA TRBJ2-7 TRBV10-3 TGTGCCGTAACCAGCCCGTCCTCCTACGAGCAGTACTTC CAVTSPSSYEQYF
NA NA TRBJ2-7 TRBV30 TGTGCCTGGGGAGGTAATGGGGCTTCCTACGAGCAGTACTTC CAWGGNGASYEQYF
NA many TRBJ1-5 TRBV7-8 TGTGCCAGCAGCTTAGGTTGGCCAGGCGCCAATCAGCCCCAGCATTTT CASSLGWPGANQPQHF
NA medium-sized TRBJ1-1 TRBV12-3/TRBV12-4 TGTGCCAGCAGTTTGGGGCTGAGCACTGAAGCTTTCTTT CASSLGLSTEAFF
NA few TRBJ2-1 TRBV7-2 TGTGCCAGCAGCCCTGTGAGCGGGCTAGCGCGGAATGAGCAGTTCTTC CASSPVSGLARNEQFF
NA NA TRBJ2-2 TRBV30 TGTGCCTGGAGTGTACACGGGGTGAACACCGGGGAGCTGTTTTTT CAWSVHGVNTGELFF
NA NA TRBJ1-2 TRBV20-1 TGCAGTGTCCAGGAGCCTTATGGCTACACCTTC CSVQEPYGYTF
NA many TRBJ1-6 TRBV28 TGTGCCAGCAGTTCGGACCAGGGTTGGGTAGGGACACCCCTCCACTTT CASSSDQGWVGTPLHF
NA NA TRBJ2-1 TRBV5-6 TGTGCCAGCAGCTCGGCCCGAGGTCCTGAGCAGTTCTTC CASSSARGPEQFF
NA few TRBJ2-7 TRBV20-1 TGCAGTGCCAGCCAGGGACCTAGCGAGCAGTACTTC CSASQGPSEQYF
TRBD1 few TRBJ2-7 TRBV7-2 TGTGCCAGCAGCTTAGCTCCCCGGACAGGGACAAAGTACGAGCAGTACTTC CASSLAPRTGTKYEQYF
NA NA TRBJ2-1 TRBV6-1 TGTGCCAGCAGTATCCCGCAGGGTAGTTCCTACAATGAGCAGTTCTTC CASSIPQGSSYNEQFF
NA few TRBJ1-1 TRBV6-1 TGTGCCAGCAGGGCCACGGGAGTGATGAACACTGAAGCTTTCTTT CASRATGVMNTEAFF
NA NA TRBJ2-1 TRBV19 TGTGCCAGTAGGGCCATGGGGGCGCTCGGGCAGTTCTTC CASRAMGALGQFF
TRBD1 NA TRBJ2-1 TRBV6-4 TGTGCCAGCAGTGGGATGGACAGGGGGCAAAAGTTCTTC CASSGMDRGQKFF
NA few TRBJ2-2 TRBV6-5 TGTGCCAGCAGTTCCTCGGGACCCGGGGAGCTGTTTTTT CASSSSGPGELFF
TRBD2 few TRBJ2-7 TRBV10-3 TGTGCCATCAGCTCGACTAGCGGATCCTACGAGCAGTACTTC CAISSTSGSYEQYF
TRBD2 NA TRBJ2-3 TRBV20-1 TGCAGTGCTTTCTCCAGCGGGGGGGGGGGAGATACGCAGTATTTT CSAFSSGGGGDTQYF
NA NA TRBJ1-5 TRBV19 TGTGCCAGTAAAGTACGGGTTCGAGATCAGCCCCAGCATTTT CASKVRVRDQPQHF
NA NA TRBJ2-2 TRBV7-9 TGTGCCAGCCACCGTGGGGTAGCGATAGGGGAGCTGTTTTTT CASHRGVAIGELFF
TRBD1 few TRBJ2-7 TRBV25-1 TGTGCCAGCAGTGAATGGGAAGGGACAGGGAGTCACGAGCAGTACTTC CASSEWEGTGSHEQYF
NA many TRBJ2-7 TRBV28 TGTGCCAGCAGTTCGTACACGGAACCCTACGAGCAGTACTTC CASSSYTEPYEQYF
NA NA TRBJ2-5 TRBV18 TGTGCCAGCTCACCTAGGCCCGGGAACCAAGAGACCCAGTACTTC CASSPRPGNQETQYF
NA NA TRBJ2-1 TRBV13 TGTGCCAGCAGCTTAACCGGGACTCCTGGGGAGCTTGAGCAGTTCTTC CASSLTGTPGELEQFF
NA NA TRBJ1-1 TRBV7-2 TGTGCCAGCAGCTTATCACTTGGCCGAGGACCTGAAGCTTTCTTT CASSLSLGRGPEAFF
NA many TRBJ1-2 TRBV5-1 TGCGCCAGCAGCCCGACCGGGACGCGACCGTGGCACACCTTC CASSPTGTRPWHTF
TRBD2 NA TRBJ2-3 TRBV24-1 TGTGCCACCAGTGATCCGAAAGCGGGAGTCATAGATACGCAGTATTTT CATSDPKAGVIDTQYF
NA few TRBJ2-7 TRBV7-9 TGTGCCAGCAGCTTAACTGGTCAGCTAAACTACGAGCAGTACTTC CASSLTGQLNYEQYF